The rows below give T cell receptor beta chains drawn from one sample of a study of T cell responses to AZD1222 COVID-19 vaccine. Some clones are missing from TCRdb's copy, which holds only in-frame ones; the method was immunoSEQ multiplex PCR. This sample yields tens of thousands of clones, of which roughly 91% are seen a single time; 5.5% to 8% belongs to the top ten. The material was peripheral blood, obtained on day 0 of AZD1222 vaccination. These receptors were collected from an adult in good health. CDR3s include the opening cysteine and the closing phenylalanine or tryptophan. A D gene is named only where the DNA matches it firmly. Only some rows state a clone size, as once, few, many or a class for expanded clones.

v_call,clone_size,d_call,j_call,cdr3_aa,cdr3_nt
TRBV7-2,NA,NA,TRBJ2-2,CASSLRLVNTGELFF,TGTGCCAGCAGCTTACGTCTGGTTAACACCGGGGAGCTGTTTTTT
TRBV7-2,NA,NA,TRBJ2-5,CASTPAGIWETQYF,TGTGCCAGCACCCCCGCGGGGATTTGGGAGACCCAGTACTTC
TRBV5-4,NA,TRBD1,TRBJ1-5,CASSPGQGAGQPQHF,TGTGCCAGCAGCCCAGGACAGGGTGCAGGGCAGCCCCAGCATTTT
TRBV27,NA,TRBD2,TRBJ2-5,CASSFTGREGSETQYF,TGTGCCAGCAGTTTTACCGGGCGGGAGGGCTCAGAGACCCAGTACTTC
TRBV12-3/TRBV12-4,NA,TRBD1,TRBJ2-1,CGSRGYNEQFF,TGTGGATCCAGGGGGTACAATGAGCAGTTCTTC
TRBV12-5,NA,NA,TRBJ2-6,CASGAAGVIAGANVLTF,TGTGCTAGTGGTGCAGCAGGGGTAATAGCTGGGGCCAACGTCCTGACTTTC
TRBV5-1,NA,TRBD1,TRBJ1-1,CASSTGTGMNTEAFF,TGCGCCAGCAGCACGGGGACAGGGATGAACACTGAAGCTTTCTTT
TRBV6-5,NA,NA,TRBJ2-1,CASSLSGLKFF,TGTGCCAGCAGTTTATCGGGACTGAAGTTCTTC
TRBV15,NA,NA,TRBJ2-3,CATSRGPGLTDTQYF,TGTGCCACCAGCAGAGGGCCGGGCCTGACAGATACGCAGTATTTT
TRBV7-8,NA,NA,TRBJ2-1,CASSSQTGTNEQFF,TGTGCCAGCAGCTCTCAAACAGGGACCAATGAGCAGTTCTTC
TRBV19,NA,TRBD1,TRBJ1-2,CASSIETGGLNYGYTF,TGTGCCAGTAGTATAGAAACAGGGGGCTTAAACTACGGCTACACCTTC
TRBV19,NA,NA,TRBJ2-2,CASSGMASVTGELFF,TGTGCCAGTAGCGGGATGGCTAGCGTCACCGGGGAGCTGTTTTTT
TRBV6-5,NA,NA,TRBJ1-1,CASSYRAESTEAFF,TGTGCCAGCAGTTACCGGGCGGAGTCCACTGAAGCTTTCTTT
TRBV11-2,NA,TRBD1,TRBJ1-6,CASPLGWTRGPNSPLHF,TGTGCCAGCCCCCTAGGGTGGACAAGGGGGCCTAATTCACCCCTCCACTTT
TRBV28,NA,NA,TRBJ1-5,CASSSPAGVYNQPQHF,TGTGCCAGCAGTTCCCCAGCGGGAGTGTACAATCAGCCCCAGCATTTT
TRBV4-1,NA,TRBD1,TRBJ2-1,CASSQAVGAGGNEQFF,TGCGCCAGCAGCCAAGCCGTAGGGGCAGGGGGCAATGAGCAGTTCTTC
TRBV11-3,NA,TRBD2,TRBJ2-1,CASSFHTGLVSEQFF,TGTGCCAGCAGCTTTCACACGGGACTAGTAAGTGAGCAGTTCTTC
TRBV6-5,NA,NA,TRBJ1-3,CASSPYRTRGNTIYF,TGTGCCAGCAGTCCATACCGGACACGTGGAAACACCATATATTTT
TRBV28,NA,NA,TRBJ2-3,CASSLALSVAGTDTQYF,TGTGCCAGCAGTTTAGCACTTAGCGTTGCGGGCACAGATACGCAGTATTTT
TRBV7-6,NA,NA,TRBJ1-4,CASSLGAAENEKLFF,TGTGCCAGCAGCCTCGGGGCAGCCGAGAATGAAAAACTGTTTTTT
TRBV11-2,once,NA,TRBJ2-6,CASSYTGTGANVLTF,TGTGCCAGCAGCTACACAGGGACTGGGGCCAACGTCCTGACTTTC
TRBV28,NA,TRBD1,TRBJ2-2,CASSSGGGAGELFF,TGTGCCAGCAGTTCAGGGGGCGGTGCCGGGGAGCTGTTTTTT
TRBV27,NA,TRBD2,TRBJ2-7,CASSSSGADSYEQYF,TGTGCCAGCAGCTCAAGCGGGGCGGACTCCTACGAGCAGTACTTC
TRBV7-6,NA,TRBD2,TRBJ2-7,CASSRGGGSSYEQYF,TGTGCCAGCAGCCGAGGCGGGGGGAGCTCCTACGAGCAGTACTTC
TRBV5-1,NA,TRBD1,TRBJ1-2,CASGQGDSNYGYTF,TGCGCCAGCGGCCAGGGGGATTCGAACTATGGCTACACCTTC
TRBV3-1/TRBV3-2,NA,NA,TRBJ2-2,CASSQEAAVSTGELFF,TGTGCCAGCAGCCAGGAGGCAGCCGTCTCCACCGGGGAGCTGTTTTTT
TRBV10-3,NA,TRBD1,TRBJ2-7,CAIRLRQGDHEQYF,TGTGCCATCAGGTTACGACAGGGTGACCACGAGCAGTACTTC
TRBV6-5,NA,NA,TRBJ1-2,CAIPGPNYGYTF,TGTGCCATCCCCGGTCCTAACTATGGCTACACCTTC
TRBV7-9,NA,TRBD1,TRBJ1-1,CASSLDRVSEAFF,TGTGCCAGCAGCCTTGACAGGGTATCTGAAGCTTTCTTT
TRBV9,NA,NA,TRBJ1-4,CASSVGLQIKNEKLFF,TGTGCCAGCAGCGTAGGTCTCCAAATCAAAAATGAAAAACTGTTTTTT
TRBV6-2/TRBV6-3,NA,NA,TRBJ2-7,CASSYSEEGEQYF,TGTGCCAGCAGTTACTCGGAAGAGGGCGAGCAGTACTTC
TRBV28,NA,NA,TRBJ1-2,CASSYNREMGGYTF,TGTGCCAGCAGTTACAACAGGGAAATGGGAGGCTACACCTTC
TRBV27,NA,TRBD1,TRBJ1-6,CASTPGQGGSPLHF,TGTGCCAGCACCCCGGGACAGGGGGGTTCACCCCTCCACTTT
TRBV5-4,NA,NA,TRBJ1-6,CASSLIGGLAYNSPLHF,TGTGCCAGCAGCTTGATTGGGGGGCTGGCCTATAATTCACCCCTCCACTTT
TRBV3-1/TRBV3-2,NA,NA,TRBJ2-3,CASSQVRTDTDTQYF,TGTGCCAGCAGCCAAGTTAGGACAGACACAGATACGCAGTATTTT
TRBV12-3/TRBV12-4,NA,TRBD1,TRBJ1-2,CASSPYRGGGYTF,TGTGCCAGCAGTCCCTACAGGGGTGGTGGCTACACCTTC
TRBV7-3,NA,NA,TRBJ2-2,CASSYSTGANTGELFF,TGTGCCAGCAGTTATTCTACGGGGGCGAACACCGGGGAGCTGTTTTTT
TRBV5-4,NA,TRBD1,TRBJ2-2,CASSVDRGNTGELFF,TGTGCCAGCAGCGTGGACAGGGGAAACACCGGGGAGCTGTTTTTT
TRBV19,NA,NA,TRBJ2-1,CASRSGASGNEQFF,TGTGCCAGTAGATCGGGGGCTAGCGGAAATGAGCAGTTCTTC
TRBV3-1/TRBV3-2,medium-sized,TRBD2,TRBJ2-1,CASSPSGGVNSYNEQFF,TGTGCCAGCAGCCCTTCCGGGGGGGTAAACTCCTACAATGAGCAGTTCTTC
TRBV4-1,NA,TRBD1,TRBJ2-7,CASKRQGTAGYEQYF,TGCGCCAGCAAACGACAGGGGACGGCGGGATACGAGCAGTACTTC
TRBV6-5,NA,NA,TRBJ2-7,CATSGDLAYEQYF,TGTGCCACCTCAGGGGATTTGGCCTACGAGCAGTACTTC
TRBV18,NA,TRBD2,TRBJ2-5,CASSPRELAGVQETQYF,TGTGCCAGCTCACCAAGGGAACTAGCGGGTGTCCAAGAGACCCAGTACTTC
TRBV28,once,NA,TRBJ2-3,CASLRTDTQYF,TGTGCCAGCCTTCGGACAGATACGCAGTATTTT
TRBV19,NA,NA,TRBJ2-7,CASSFRTAGEQYF,TGTGCCAGTAGTTTCCGGACAGCGGGAGAGCAGTACTTC